The rows below give T cell receptor beta chains drawn from one sample of a study of T cells expressing NK-cell markers. After re-calling the 5' RACE reads, TCRdb lists one entry per CDR3 protein, DNA absent. The repertoire table contains 350,000 to 500,000 distinct CDR3 sequences. The sequencing sample was made of blood T cells: a sorted CD56 or NKG2C T cell subset, CD4+ or CD8+ T cells, or bulk PBMC T cells (not recorded which). The receptors here all came from a woman between 18 and 69 years old in good health. The CDR3 runs from the conserved cysteine through the conserved F or W.

v_call	j_call	cdr3_length	cdr3_aa
TRBV5-1	TRBJ2-1	14	CASSTDGTYNEQFF
TRBV7-9	TRBJ2-7	16	CASSSSPWGVLYEQYF
TRBV29-1	TRBJ2-1	14	CSVQTGAGNNEQFF
TRBV12-3/TRBV12-4	TRBJ2-7	13	CASSPQGTYEQYF
TRBV12-3/TRBV12-4	TRBJ2-1	18	CASSLEQKRDLLYNEQFF
TRBV7-2	TRBJ2-1	11	CASTIDSEQFF
TRBV6-5	TRBJ1-6	15	CASSYFGAYNSPLHF
TRBV7-3	TRBJ2-1	18	CASSLTPQGTSGQSEQFF
TRBV5-1	TRBJ1-5	14	CASSLGLGGEPQHF
TRBV7-8	TRBJ2-7	16	CASAGGYLGSSYEQYF
TRBV3-1	TRBJ2-1	15	CASSQARRSYNEQFF
TRBV29-1	TRBJ2-3	14	CSVDPREVPDTQYF
TRBV20-1	TRBJ2-7	15	CSARDLVTSSYEQYF
TRBV16	TRBJ2-5	14	CASSPRQGLETQYF
TRBV29-1	TRBJ1-4	12	CSADRGGEKLFF
TRBV5-1	TRBJ2-3	13	CASTPTSTDTQYF
TRBV20-1	TRBJ2-4	15	CSASTSGVGKNIQYF
TRBV7-3	TRBJ1-4	15	CASTETRERGEKLFF
TRBV4-1	TRBJ2-7	16	CASSQDPGLAGYEQYF
TRBV11-2	TRBJ2-5	14	CASSFGQAQETQYF
TRBV25-1	TRBJ2-1	17	CASSDALAQMTGNEQFF
TRBV11-2	TRBJ2-1	15	CASSPGLPLYNEQFF
TRBV7-8	TRBJ1-1	13	CASSLGRRTEAFF
TRBV5-1	TRBJ2-5	14	CASSFGPTGETQYF
TRBV25-1	TRBJ2-5	13	CASRGPGRETQYF
TRBV6-2/TRBV6-3	TRBJ2-7	15	CASSAQGFDSYEQYF
TRBV30	TRBJ2-1	16	CAWSVGLAGTYNEQFF
TRBV5-1	TRBJ1-1	14	CASSFGDGGTEAFF
TRBV3-1	TRBJ2-7	14	CASSQPHKDYEQYF
TRBV7-6	TRBJ2-1	15	CASSSSSGRSGEQFF
TRBV12-3/TRBV12-4	TRBJ2-7	14	CASGKRELNYEQYF
TRBV4-1	TRBJ2-2	17	CATTTGLAAPDTGELFF
TRBV20-1	TRBJ2-5	12	CSAETAGQTQYF
TRBV7-6	TRBJ2-1	15	CASSSIPGLLNEQFF
TRBV5-4	TRBJ2-3	14	CASEGGTSTDTQYF
TRBV7-2	TRBJ1-1	14	CASSLDRGAPEAFF
TRBV6-2/TRBV6-3	TRBJ2-1	16	CASSYSMSRAYNEQFF
TRBV4-3	TRBJ2-7	16	CASSQDVGGRPYEQYF
TRBV6-5	TRBJ1-1	15	CASSYSSGTFSEAFF
TRBV27	TRBJ2-5	15	CASSLEAGSYETQYF
TRBV28	TRBJ1-4	16	CASSSYQGATNEKLFF
TRBV6-2/TRBV6-3	TRBJ2-7	12	CASSYSAYEQYF